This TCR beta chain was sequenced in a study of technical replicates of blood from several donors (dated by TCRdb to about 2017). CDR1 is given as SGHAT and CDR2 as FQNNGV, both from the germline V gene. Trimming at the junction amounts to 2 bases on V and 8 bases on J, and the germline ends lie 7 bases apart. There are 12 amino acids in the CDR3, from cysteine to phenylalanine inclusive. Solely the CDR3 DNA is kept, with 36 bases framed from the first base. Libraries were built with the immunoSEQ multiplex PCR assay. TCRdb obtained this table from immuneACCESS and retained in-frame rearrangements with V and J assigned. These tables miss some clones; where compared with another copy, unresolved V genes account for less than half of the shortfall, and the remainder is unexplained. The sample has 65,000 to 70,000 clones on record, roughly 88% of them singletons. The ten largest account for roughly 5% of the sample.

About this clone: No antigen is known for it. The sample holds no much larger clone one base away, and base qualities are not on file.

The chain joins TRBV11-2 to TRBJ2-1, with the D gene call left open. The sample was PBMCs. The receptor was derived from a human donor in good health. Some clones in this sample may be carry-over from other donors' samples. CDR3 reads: CASSLSLDEQFF. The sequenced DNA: TGTGCCAGCAGCTTATCCCTCGATGAGCAGTTCTTC.